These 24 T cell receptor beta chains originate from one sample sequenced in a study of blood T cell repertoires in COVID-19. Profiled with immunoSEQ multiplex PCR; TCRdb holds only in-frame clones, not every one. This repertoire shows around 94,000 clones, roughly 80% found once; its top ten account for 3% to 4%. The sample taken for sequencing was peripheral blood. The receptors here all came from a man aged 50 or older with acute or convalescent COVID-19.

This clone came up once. CDR3 sequence (DNA): TGTGCCAGCAGTTACAGGGGGAGCTACGAGCAGTACTTC. This codes for CASSYRGSYEQYF. V and J are TRBV3-1 (or the pseudogene TRBV3-2) and TRBJ2-7; TRBD1 agrees at 8 bases. Losses at the gene ends were 6 bases for V and 3 bases for J; bases not matched to a gene: 4. CDR3 length: 13 amino acids. Germline CDR1 and CDR2: LGHDT and YNNKEL (reference sequence).

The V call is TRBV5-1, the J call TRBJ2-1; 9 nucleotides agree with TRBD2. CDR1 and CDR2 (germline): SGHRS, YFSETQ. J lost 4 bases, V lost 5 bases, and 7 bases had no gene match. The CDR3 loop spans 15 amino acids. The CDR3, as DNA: TGCGCCAGCAGGGAGAGGACTAGCGTATACAATGAGCAGTTCTTC. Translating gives CASRERTSVYNEQFF.

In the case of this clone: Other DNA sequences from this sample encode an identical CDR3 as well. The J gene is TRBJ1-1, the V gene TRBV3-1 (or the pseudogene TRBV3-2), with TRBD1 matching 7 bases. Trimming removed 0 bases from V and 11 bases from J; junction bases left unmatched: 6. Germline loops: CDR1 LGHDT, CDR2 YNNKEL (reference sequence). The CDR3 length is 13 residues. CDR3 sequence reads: CASSQEQGRGAFF. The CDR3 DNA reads TGTGCCAGCAGCCAAGAGCAAGGCAGGGGGGCTTTCTTT.

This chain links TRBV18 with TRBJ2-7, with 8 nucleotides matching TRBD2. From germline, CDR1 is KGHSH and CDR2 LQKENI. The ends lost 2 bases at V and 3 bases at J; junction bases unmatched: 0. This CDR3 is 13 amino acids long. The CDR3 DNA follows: TGTGCCAGCTCACCAACTAGCGGCTACGAGCAGTACTTC. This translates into CASSPTSGYEQYF.

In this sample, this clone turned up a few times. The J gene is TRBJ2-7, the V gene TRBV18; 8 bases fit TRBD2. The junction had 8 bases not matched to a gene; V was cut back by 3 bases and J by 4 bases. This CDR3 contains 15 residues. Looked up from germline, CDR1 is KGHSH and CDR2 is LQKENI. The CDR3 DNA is TGTGCCAGCTCACCTAAAACTAGCGGCCAATACGAGCAGTACTTC. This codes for CASSPKTSGQYEQYF.

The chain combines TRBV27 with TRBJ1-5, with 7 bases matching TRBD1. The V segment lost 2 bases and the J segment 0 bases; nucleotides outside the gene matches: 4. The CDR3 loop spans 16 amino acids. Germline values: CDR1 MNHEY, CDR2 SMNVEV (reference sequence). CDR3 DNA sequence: TGTGCCAGCAGTTTACGAGGGGACAGTAGCAATCAGCCCCAGCATTTT. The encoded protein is CASSLRGDSSNQPQHF.

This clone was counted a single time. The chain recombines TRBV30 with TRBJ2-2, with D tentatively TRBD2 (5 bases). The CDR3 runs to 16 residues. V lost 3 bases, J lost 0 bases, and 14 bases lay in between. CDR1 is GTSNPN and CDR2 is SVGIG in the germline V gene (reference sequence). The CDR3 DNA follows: TGTGCCTGGAGCCCCGGGGTTGACTCGAACACCGGGGAGCTGTTTTTT. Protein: CAWSPGVDSNTGELFF.

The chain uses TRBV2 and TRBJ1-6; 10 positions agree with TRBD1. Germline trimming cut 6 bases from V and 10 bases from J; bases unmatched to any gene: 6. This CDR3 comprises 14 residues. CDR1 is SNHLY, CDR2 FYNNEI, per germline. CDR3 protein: CASRVGTGDSPLHF. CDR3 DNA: TGTGCCAGCAGGGTCGGGACAGGGGACTCACCCCTCCACTTT.

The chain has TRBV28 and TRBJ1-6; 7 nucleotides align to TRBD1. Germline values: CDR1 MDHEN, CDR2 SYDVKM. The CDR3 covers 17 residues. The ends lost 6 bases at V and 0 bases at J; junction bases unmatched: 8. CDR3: CASRGSTGSSYNSPLHF. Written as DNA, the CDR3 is TGTGCCAGCAGGGGATCGACAGGGAGCTCCTATAATTCACCCCTCCACTTT.

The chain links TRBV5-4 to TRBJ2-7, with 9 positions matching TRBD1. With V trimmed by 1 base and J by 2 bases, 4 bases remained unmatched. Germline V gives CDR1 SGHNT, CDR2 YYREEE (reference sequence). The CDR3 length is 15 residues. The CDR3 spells CASSLSGTGPYEQYF. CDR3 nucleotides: TGTGCCAGCAGCTTGTCCGGGACAGGGCCCTACGAGCAGTACTTC.

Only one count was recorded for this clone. The CDR3 is CASSPAAGEGYEQFF. DNA for the CDR3: TGTGCCAGCTCACCAGCGGCGGGAGAGGGCTATGAGCAGTTCTTC. The chain joins TRBV18 to TRBJ2-1; 7 bases match TRBD2. The CDR3 contains 15 residues. V dropped 2 bases and J dropped 8; count of bases not matched to a gene: 9. In germline, CDR1 is KGHSH, CDR2 LQKENI.

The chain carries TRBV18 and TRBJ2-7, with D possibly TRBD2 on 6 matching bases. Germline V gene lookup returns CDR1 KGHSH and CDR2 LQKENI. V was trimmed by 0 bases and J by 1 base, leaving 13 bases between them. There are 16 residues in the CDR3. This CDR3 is CASSPPGGALSYEQYF. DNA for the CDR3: TGTGCCAGCTCACCACCCGGGGGAGCGCTTTCCTACGAGCAGTACTTC.

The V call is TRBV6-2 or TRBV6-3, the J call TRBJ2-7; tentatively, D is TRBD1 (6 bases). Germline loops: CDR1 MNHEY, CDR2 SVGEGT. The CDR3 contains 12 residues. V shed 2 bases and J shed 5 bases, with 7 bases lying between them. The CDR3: CASSYRDNEQYF. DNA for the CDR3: TGTGCCAGCAGTTACCGGGACAACGAGCAGTACTTC.

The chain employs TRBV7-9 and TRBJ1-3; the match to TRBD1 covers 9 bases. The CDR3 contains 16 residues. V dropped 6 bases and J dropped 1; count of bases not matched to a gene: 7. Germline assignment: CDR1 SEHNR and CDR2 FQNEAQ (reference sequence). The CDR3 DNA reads TGTGCCAGCAGTTCGACAGGGGGTTCTTCTGGAAACACCATATATTTT. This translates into CASSSTGGSSGNTIYF. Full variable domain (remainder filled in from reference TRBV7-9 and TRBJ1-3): DTGVSQNPRHKITKRGQNVTFRCDPISEHNRLYWYRQTLGQGPEFLTYFQNEAQLEKSRLLSDRFSAERPKGSFSTLEIQRTEQGDSAMYLCASSSTGGSSGNTIYFGEGSWLTVV.

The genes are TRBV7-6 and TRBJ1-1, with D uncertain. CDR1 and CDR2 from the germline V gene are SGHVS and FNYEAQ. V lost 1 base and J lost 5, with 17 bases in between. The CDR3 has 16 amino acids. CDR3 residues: CASSLGARDVWTEAFF. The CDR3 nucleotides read TGTGCCAGCAGCTTAGGGGCCCGTGATGTGTGGACTGAAGCTTTCTTT. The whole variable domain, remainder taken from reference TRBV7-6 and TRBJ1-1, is GAGVSQSPRYKVTKRGQDVALRCDPISGHVSLYWYRQALGQGPEFLTYFNYEAQQDKSGLPNDRFSAERPEGSISTLTIQRTEQRDSAMYRCASSLGARDVWTEAFFGQGTRLTVV.

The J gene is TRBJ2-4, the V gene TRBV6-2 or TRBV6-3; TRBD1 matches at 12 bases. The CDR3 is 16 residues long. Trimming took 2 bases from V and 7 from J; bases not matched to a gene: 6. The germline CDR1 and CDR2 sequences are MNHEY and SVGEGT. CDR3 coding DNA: TGTGCCAGCAGTTACGGGACAGGGGGCTTCGGGAACATTCAGTACTTC. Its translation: CASSYGTGGFGNIQYF.

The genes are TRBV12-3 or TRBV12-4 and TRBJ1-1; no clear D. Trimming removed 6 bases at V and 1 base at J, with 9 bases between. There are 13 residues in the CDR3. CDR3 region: CASREQQNTEAFF. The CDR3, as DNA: TGTGCCAGCAGAGAACAGCAGAACACTGAAGCTTTCTTT.

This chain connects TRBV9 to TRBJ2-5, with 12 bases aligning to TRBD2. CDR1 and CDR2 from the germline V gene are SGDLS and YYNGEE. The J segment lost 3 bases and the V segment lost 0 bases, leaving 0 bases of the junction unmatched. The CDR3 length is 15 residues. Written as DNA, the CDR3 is TGTGCCAGCAGCGTAGGACTAGCGGGAGAAGAGACCCAGTACTTC. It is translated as CASSVGLAGEETQYF.

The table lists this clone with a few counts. The CDR3 region has the DNA TGTGCCAGCTCACCACCATCGGGACTAGCGGGAAATGAGCAGTTCTTC. Translation: CASSPPSGLAGNEQFF. The V and J genes are TRBV18 and TRBJ2-1; 13 bases align to TRBD2. Germline CDR1 is KGHSH and CDR2 is LQKENI. The CDR3 is 16 residues long. V gave up 0 bases and J gave up 7 bases; unmatched junction bases: 3. The full variable domain, in which reference TRBV18 and TRBJ2-1 provide the parts outside the CDR3, is NAGVMQNPRHLVRRRGQEARLRCSPMKGHSHVYWYRQLPEEGLKFMVYLQKENIIDESGMPKERFSAEFPKEGPSILRIQQVVRGDSAAYFCASSPPSGLAGNEQFFGPGTRLTVL.

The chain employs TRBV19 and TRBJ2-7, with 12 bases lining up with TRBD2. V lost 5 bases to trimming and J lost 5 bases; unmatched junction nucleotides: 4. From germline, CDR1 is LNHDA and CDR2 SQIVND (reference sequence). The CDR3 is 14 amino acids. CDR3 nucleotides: TGTGCCAGTAGTGCGGGACTAGCGGGCGACGAGCAGTACTTC. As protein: CASSAGLAGDEQYF. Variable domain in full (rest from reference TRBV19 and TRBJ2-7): DGGITQSPKYLFRKEGQNVTLSCEQNLNHDAMYWYRQDPGQGLRLIYYSQIVNDFQKGDIAEGYSVSREKKESFPLTVTSAQKNPTAFYLCASSAGLAGDEQYFGPGTRLTVT.

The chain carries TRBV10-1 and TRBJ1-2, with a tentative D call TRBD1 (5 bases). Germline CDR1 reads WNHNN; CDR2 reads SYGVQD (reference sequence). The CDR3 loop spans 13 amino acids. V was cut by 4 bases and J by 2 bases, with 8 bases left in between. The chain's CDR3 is CASSVGQNYGYTF. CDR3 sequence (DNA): TGCGCCAGCAGTGTGGGGCAGAACTATGGCTACACCTTC.

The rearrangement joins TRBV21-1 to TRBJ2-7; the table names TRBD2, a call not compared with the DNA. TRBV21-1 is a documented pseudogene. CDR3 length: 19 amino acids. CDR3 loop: CASSKVKAGGPHLSYEQYF. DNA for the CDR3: TGTGCCAGCAGCAAAGTTAAGGCGGGGGGGCCCCACCTCTCCTACGAGCAGTACTTC.

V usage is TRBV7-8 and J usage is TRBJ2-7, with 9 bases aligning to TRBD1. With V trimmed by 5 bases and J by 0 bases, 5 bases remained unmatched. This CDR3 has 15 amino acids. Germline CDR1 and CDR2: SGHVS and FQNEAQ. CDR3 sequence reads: CASSTGQGPSYEQYF. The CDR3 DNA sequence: TGTGCCAGCAGCACCGGACAGGGGCCCTCCTACGAGCAGTACTTC.

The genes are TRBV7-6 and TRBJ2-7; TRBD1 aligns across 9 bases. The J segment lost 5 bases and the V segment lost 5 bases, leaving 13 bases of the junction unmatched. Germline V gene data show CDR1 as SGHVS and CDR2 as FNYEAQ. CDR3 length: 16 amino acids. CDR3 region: CASSTVVDRGRDEQYF. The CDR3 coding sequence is TGTGCCAGCAGCACCGTAGTGGACAGGGGTCGGGACGAGCAGTACTTC.